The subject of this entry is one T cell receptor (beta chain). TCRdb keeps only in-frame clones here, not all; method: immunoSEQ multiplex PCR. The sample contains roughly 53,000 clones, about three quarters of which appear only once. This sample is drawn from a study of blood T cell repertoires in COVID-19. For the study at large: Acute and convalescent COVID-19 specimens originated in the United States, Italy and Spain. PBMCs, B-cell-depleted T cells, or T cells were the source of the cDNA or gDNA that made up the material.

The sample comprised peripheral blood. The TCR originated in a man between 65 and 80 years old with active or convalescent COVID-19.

The CDR3 loop reads CASSLNRGSYTF. In DNA form, the CDR3 reads TGTGCCAGCAGCTTAAACAGGGGAAGCTACACCTTC. This chain connects TRBV11-2 to TRBJ1-2; 7 bases align to TRBD1. Germline-derived CDR1 and CDR2 are SGHAT and FQNNGV. The CDR3 is 12 residues long. J was trimmed by 9 bases and V by 2 bases; bases with no gene match: 3. Based on the CDR3 plus reference TRBV11-2 and TRBJ1-2, the full variable domain is EAGVAQSPRYKIIEKRQSVAFWCNPISGHATLYWYQQILGQGPKLLIQFQNNGVVDDSQLPKDRFSAERLKGVDSTLKIQPAKLEDSAVYLCASSLNRGSYTFGSGTRLTVV.